These T cell receptor beta chains were read from a single sample in a study of blood T cell repertoires in COVID-19. Repertoires were generated with immunoSEQ multiplex PCR, while TCRdb's copy carries only in-frame clones and drops some. The sample consists of about 130,000 clones, about four fifths of them appearing once. The sequenced sample consisted of peripheral blood. Receptor source: a man in his fifties or sixties with acute or convalescent COVID-19. Each CDR3 is given with its conserved first and last residue. D genes are given only for firm matches. Only part of the rows carry a size: once, few, many, or a class if the clone is expanded.

TRBD2	once	TRBV18	TRBJ2-1	TGTGCCAGCTCACCCTTGACTAGCGGGGGGGATGATGAGCAGTTCTTC	CASSPLTSGGDDEQFF
-	-	TRBV7-3	TRBJ2-1	TGTGCCAGCAGCTTAACGACAGGAGCCTACAATGAGCAGTTCTTC	CASSLTTGAYNEQFF
-	once	TRBV25-1	TRBJ1-6	TGTGCCAGCACCCCCCTGGGTAGGACATGGAATTCACCCCTCCACTTT	CASTPLGRTWNSPLHF
-	once	TRBV18	TRBJ1-5	TGTGCCAGCTCACCAGGAACTCCGGTTGTGGGGGGGCCCCAGCATTTT	CASSPGTPVVGGPQHF
TRBD2	-	TRBV6-2/TRBV6-3	TRBJ2-1	TGTGCCAGCAGTCCCGATTACACTTCTAGCGGGAGGATTTGGGGTTACAATGAGCAGTTCTTC	CASSPDYTSSGRIWGYNEQFF
-	-	TRBV5-1	TRBJ2-3	TGCGCCAGCAGCTTGTACTCAGATACGCAGTATTTT	CASSLYSDTQYF
TRBD1	-	TRBV7-6	TRBJ2-7	TGTGCCAGCAGCCCGCGACAGGGCCCCTCCTACGAGCAGTACTTC	CASSPRQGPSYEQYF
-	-	TRBV7-9	TRBJ1-2	TGTGCCAGCAGCGAAAACAGGGTTAACGGCTACACCTTC	CASSENRVNGYTF
-	-	TRBV6-5	TRBJ1-2	TGTGCCAGCAGTTACTCGAACAGCCCCTATGGCTACACCTTC	CASSYSNSPYGYTF
-	-	TRBV19	TRBJ1-4	TGTGCCAGTAGCCGAGCAGGGGCCGCGAATGAAAAACTGTTTTTT	CASSRAGAANEKLFF
TRBD2	-	TRBV4-1	TRBJ2-3	TGCGCCAGCAGCCAAGAAAGCGGGAGGGCAACAGATACGCAGTATTTT	CASSQESGRATDTQYF
TRBD1	-	TRBV2	TRBJ2-2	TGTGCCAGCAGTCCGACAGGGGGCTACACCGGGGAGCTGTTTTTT	CASSPTGGYTGELFF
-	-	TRBV5-5	TRBJ2-2	TGTGCCAGCCGAACACTGGGGAGAGATTACCGGGGAGCTGTTTTT	CASRTLGRDYRGAVF
-	-	TRBV3-1/TRBV3-2	TRBJ1-2	TGTGCCAGCAGCCAAGTTGCCCGGTCGGGCTATGGCTACACCTTC	CASSQVARSGYGYTF
-	-	TRBV4-1	TRBJ2-7	TGCGCCAGCAGCCAAGATTTCCCAGGGGAGTTCTACGAGCAGTACTTC	CASSQDFPGEFYEQYF
-	-	TRBV7-2	TRBJ2-3	TGTGCCAGCAGCTTATTAGGGGTAGCAGATACGCAGTATTTT	CASSLLGVADTQYF
-	-	TRBV7-3	TRBJ1-3	TGTGCCAGCAGCTTAAATGGGCAGGGCTCTGGAAACACCATATATTTT	CASSLNGQGSGNTIYF
TRBD2	-	TRBV5-4	TRBJ2-1	TGTGCCAGCAGCTTGAAGCTAGCGGGGGACAATGAGCAGTTCTTC	CASSLKLAGDNEQFF